This TCR beta chain comes out of a study of human T cells and chemical hapten exposure. As processed by the authors: Sample-level TCR yields exhibited a median of roughly 96,000, with a range of roughly 20,000 to 750,000. TCRdb independently ran MiXCR on the RACE reads; one entry per CDR3 protein. These V and J calls rely on TCRdb rather than the paper's analysis. The table lists tens of thousands of distinct CDR3 sequences, over 9.5% of them singletons. Per germline, CDR1 MNHEY and CDR2 SVGEGT. The CDR3 spans 17 residues. V lost 2 bases and J lost 5; bases outside the gene matches: 11. Time point noted: patch test 1, 2 weeks after DPC sensitization. The treatment was: therapeutic diphenylcyclopropenone sensitization with weekly scalp DPC.

The sample was whole blood, taken in connection with sensitization to the hapten diphenylcyclopropenone (DPC). This TCR came from a man in his forties with alopecia areata. Some clones in this sample may be carry-over from other donors' samples. This rearrangement joins TRBV6-2 or TRBV6-3 to TRBJ2-7; 11 bases line up with TRBD2. This CDR3 is CASSYDPWASGRNEQYF. CDR3 sequence (DNA): TGTGCCAGCAGTTACGACCCCTGGGCTAGCGGGAGGAACGAGCAGTACTTC.